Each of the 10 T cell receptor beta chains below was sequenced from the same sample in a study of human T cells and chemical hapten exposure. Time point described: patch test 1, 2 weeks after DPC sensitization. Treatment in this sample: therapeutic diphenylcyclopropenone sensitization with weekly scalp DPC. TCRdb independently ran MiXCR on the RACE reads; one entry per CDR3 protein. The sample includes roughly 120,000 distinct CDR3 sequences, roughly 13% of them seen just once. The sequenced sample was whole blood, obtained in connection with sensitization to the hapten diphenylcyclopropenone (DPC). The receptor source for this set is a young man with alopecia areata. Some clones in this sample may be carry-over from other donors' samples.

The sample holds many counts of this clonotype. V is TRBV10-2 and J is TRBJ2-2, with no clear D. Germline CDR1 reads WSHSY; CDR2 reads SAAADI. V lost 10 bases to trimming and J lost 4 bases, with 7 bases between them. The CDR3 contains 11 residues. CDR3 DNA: TGCGCCACGGACCGCACCGGGGAGCTGTTTTTT. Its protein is CATDRTGELFF.

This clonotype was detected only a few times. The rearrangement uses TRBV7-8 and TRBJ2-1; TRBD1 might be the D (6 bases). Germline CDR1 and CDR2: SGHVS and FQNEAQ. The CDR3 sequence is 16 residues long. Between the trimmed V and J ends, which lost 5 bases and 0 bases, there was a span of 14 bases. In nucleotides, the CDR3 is TGTGCCAGCAGCCCCCAAGACAGGAGCTCCTACAATGAGCAGTTCTTC. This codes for CASSPQDRSSYNEQFF.

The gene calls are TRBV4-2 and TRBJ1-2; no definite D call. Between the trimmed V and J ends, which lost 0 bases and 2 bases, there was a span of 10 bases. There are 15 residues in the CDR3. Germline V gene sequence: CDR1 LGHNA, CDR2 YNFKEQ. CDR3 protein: CASSQDYTQNYGYTF. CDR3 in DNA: TGTGCCAGCAGCCAAGATTATACCCAGAACTATGGCTACACCTTC.

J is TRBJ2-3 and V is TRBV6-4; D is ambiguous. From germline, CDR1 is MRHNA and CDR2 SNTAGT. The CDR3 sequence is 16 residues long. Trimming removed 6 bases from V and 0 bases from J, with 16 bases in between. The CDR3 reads CASRALKENSTDTQYF. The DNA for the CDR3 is TGTGCCAGCAGGGCATTGAAGGAGAACAGCACAGATACGCAGTATTTT.

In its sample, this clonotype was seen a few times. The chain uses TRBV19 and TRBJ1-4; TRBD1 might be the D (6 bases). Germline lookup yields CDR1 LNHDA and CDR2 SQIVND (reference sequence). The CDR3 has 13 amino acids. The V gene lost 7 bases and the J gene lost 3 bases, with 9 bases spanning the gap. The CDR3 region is CASNGGPNEKLFF. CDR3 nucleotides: TGTGCCAGTAACGGGGGGCCTAATGAAAAACTGTTTTTT.

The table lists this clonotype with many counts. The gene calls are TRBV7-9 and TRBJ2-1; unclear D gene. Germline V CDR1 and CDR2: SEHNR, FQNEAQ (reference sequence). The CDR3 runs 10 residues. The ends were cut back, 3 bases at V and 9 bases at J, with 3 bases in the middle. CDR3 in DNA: TGTGCCAGCAGCTTCGGTGAGCAGTTCTTC. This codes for CASSFGEQFF.

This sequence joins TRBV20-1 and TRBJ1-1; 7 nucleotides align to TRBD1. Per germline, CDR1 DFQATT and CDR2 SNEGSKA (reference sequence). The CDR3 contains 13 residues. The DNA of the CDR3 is TGCAGGGGCTCACAGGGGCCCGGTGTTGAAGCTTTCTTT. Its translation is CRGSQGPGVEAFF.

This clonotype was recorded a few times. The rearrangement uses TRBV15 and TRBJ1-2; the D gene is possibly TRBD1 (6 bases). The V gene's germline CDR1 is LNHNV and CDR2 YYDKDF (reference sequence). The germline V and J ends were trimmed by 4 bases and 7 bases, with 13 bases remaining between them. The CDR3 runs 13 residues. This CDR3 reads CATSTINRAGYTF. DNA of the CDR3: TGTGCCACCAGCACAATAAACAGGGCTGGCTACACCTTC.

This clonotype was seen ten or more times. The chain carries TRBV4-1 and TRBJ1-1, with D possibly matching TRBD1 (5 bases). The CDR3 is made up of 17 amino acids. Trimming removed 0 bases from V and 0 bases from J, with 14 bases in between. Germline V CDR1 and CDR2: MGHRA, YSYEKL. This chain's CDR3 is CASSQDRGVRVNTEAFF. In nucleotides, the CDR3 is TGCGCCAGCAGCCAAGATCGGGGGGTCAGGGTGAACACTGAAGCTTTCTTT.

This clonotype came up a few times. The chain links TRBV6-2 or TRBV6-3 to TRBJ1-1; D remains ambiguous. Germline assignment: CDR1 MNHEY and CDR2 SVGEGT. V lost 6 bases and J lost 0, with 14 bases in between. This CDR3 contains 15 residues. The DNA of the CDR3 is TGTGCCAGCAGCGACGTTGACACTTTGAACACTGAAGCTTTCTTT. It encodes CASSDVDTLNTEAFF.